The rows below give T cell receptor beta chains drawn from one sample of a study of early T cells in non-severe SARS-CoV-2 infection. MiXCR was run by TCRdb on the 5' RACE reads, yielding one entry per CDR3 protein. Here the sample spans about 64,000 distinct CDR3 sequences, almost 9% being singletons. Sequenced here: whole blood, sampled at baseline. These receptors were taken from an adult who was a healthcare worker with PCR-confirmed SARS-CoV-2 infection or an uninfected control (not recorded which). Both conserved end residues are part of each CDR3. The D gene is left open where the match is weak. Expanded clones get a size class; other rows say once, few or many, or leave the size out.

d_gene	v_gene	j_gene	abundance	CDR3aa	CDR3nt
-	TRBV20-1	TRBJ2-7	-	CSARGYRPPYEQYF	TGCAGTGCTAGAGGGTACCGGCCCCCCTACGAGCAGTACTTC
TRBD1	TRBV4-1	TRBJ2-3	few	CASSHPEGTGANTQYF	TGCGCCAGCAGCCATCCCGAGGGGACAGGGGCAAATACGCAGTATTTT
-	TRBV27	TRBJ1-1	many	CASSLYGQVSWGNTEAFF	TGTGCCAGCAGTTTATACGGGCAGGTGTCTTGGGGGAACACTGAAGCTTTCTTT
TRBD1	TRBV5-8	TRBJ1-6	many	CASSLDRGQHNSPLHF	TGTGCCAGCAGCCTGGACAGGGGCCAACATAATTCACCCCTCCACTTT
-	TRBV4-2	TRBJ1-5	-	CASSQEGGAYNQPQHF	TGTGCCAGCAGCCAAGAAGGGGGTGCTTACAATCAGCCCCAGCATTTT
-	TRBV7-6	TRBJ1-1	-	CASSLQAFF	TGTGCCAGCAGCTTGCAAGCTTTCTTT
-	TRBV11-2	TRBJ2-7	few	CASSLDSGSSYEQYF	TGTGCCAGCAGCTTAGATTCCGGAAGCTCCTACGAGCAGTACTTC
TRBD2	TRBV7-3	TRBJ2-5	many	CASSRGLAGAPWYF	TGTGCCAGCAGCCGGGGACTAGCGGGAGCGCCGTGGTACTTC
-	TRBV7-2	TRBJ1-1	few	CASAHQNTEAFF	TGTGCCAGCGCCCATCAGAACACTGAAGCTTTCTTT
TRBD1	TRBV24-1	TRBJ2-3	-	CATSDLRRQGVGEDTQYF	TGTGCCACCAGTGATTTGCGGAGGCAGGGGGTCGGGGAAGATACGCAGTATTTT
TRBD2	TRBV5-1	TRBJ2-1	-	CASRPGTSGSTYNEQFF	TGCGCCAGCAGGCCAGGGACTAGCGGGAGCACCTACAATGAGCAGTTCTTC
-	TRBV11-2	TRBJ2-7	-	CASSSVPGLALSPYEQYF	TGTGCCAGCAGCTCCGTCCCGGGACTTGCTCTGAGTCCCTACGAGCAGTACTTC
-	TRBV20-1	TRBJ2-3	few	CSAIAGPTDTQYF	TGCAGTGCTATTGCGGGGCCCACAGATACGCAGTATTTT
-	TRBV4-3	TRBJ1-2	-	CASSQELQANYGYTF	TGCGCCAGCAGCCAAGAATTACAAGCTAACTATGGCTACACCTTC
TRBD2	TRBV7-8	TRBJ2-7	few	CASRTSGVTYEQYF	TGTGCCAGCAGGACTAGCGGTGTCACCTACGAGCAGTACTTC
TRBD1	TRBV5-6	TRBJ2-4	many	CASSLEQGGTRDWRAKNIQYF	TGTGCCAGCAGCTTAGAACAGGGGGGTACCAGGGATTGGAGAGCCAAAAACATTCAGTACTTC